This T cell receptor (beta chain) was captured in a study of CD4 T cells in relation to SARS-CoV-2 and coronaviruses. TCRdb's copy holds only in-frame clones and misses some; the assay was immunoSEQ multiplex PCR. The sample consists of some 29,000 clones, roughly four fifths of them appearing once. This clone was recorded once. Its antigen is not known. V lost 2 bases, J lost 4 bases, and 2 bases stayed unmatched. This CDR3 is built from 14 residues. Germline V gives CDR1 SGHRS, CDR2 YFSETQ. Unexposed donor CD4+ T cells date from about 2011-2019, before the COVID-19 pandemic. CD4+ T cells were isolated from the cells after 10 days of culture. Half the medium was replaced with IL-2 medium on days 3 and 7.

The receptor was isolated from a human donor in good health. Material for sequencing was CD4+ T cells from PBMCs, cultured in vitro. The V and J genes are TRBV5-1 and TRBJ2-4; 8 positions agree with TRBD1. The CDR3: CASSFQGAKNIQYF. CDR3 sequence (DNA): TGCGCCAGCAGCTTTCAGGGGGCGAAAAACATTCAGTACTTC.